The T cell receptor (beta chain) described here comes from a study of T cell clones after liver transplantation. Points from the study as a whole: In 5 of 8 subjects, circulating graft-donor-reactive CD4 TCRbeta sequences fell significantly after transplant.

On this clone: Its antigen is undetermined.

Sequenced by immunoSEQ multiplex PCR; TCRdb stores in-frame clones only, minus some. The sample carries roughly 6,100 clones, about 28% recorded once. TCRbeta sequences of proliferating CFSE-low MLR cells were labeled alloreactive. This sequence originates from a human patient who received a liver transplant. Some T cells may be graft donor cells. The sequencing input was CD4+ T cells from cultured PBMCs.

CDR3 region: CASSLGLAGESQPQHF. The CDR3 coding sequence is TGTGCCAGCAGTTTAGGGTTAGCAGGGGAGAGTCAGCCCCAGCATTTT. The chain uses TRBV28 and TRBJ1-5, with a weak D call TRBD1 (6 bases). Germline V gives CDR1 MDHEN, CDR2 SYDVKM. Deletions cut 2 bases from V and 6 bases from J, with 17 bases between. The CDR3 loop spans 16 amino acids.